This T cell receptor beta chain was profiled in a study of T cell responses to AZD1222 COVID-19 vaccine. Broader study findings: Donors in the cohort were predominantly white British and more often female, and clonal diversity was possibly underestimated. The repertoires were collected only after the peak T cell response. Seropositive AZD1222 recipients at baseline numbered only 5 or 6.

CDR1 and CDR2 (germline): SNHLY, FYNNEI. The CDR3 consists of 14 residues. Trimming at V came to 11 bases and at J to 2 bases, leaving 10 bases not matched to a gene. This clone was picked up one time. The target antigen is unknown. Libraries were prepared by immunoSEQ multiplex PCR; TCRdb keeps only in-frame clonotypes and omits some of them. The sample has approximately 150,000 clones; about 89% are singletons. The chain combines TRBV2 with TRBJ2-3, with TRBD1 matching 7 bases. The receptor was derived from an adult in good health. Sequenced here: peripheral blood, sampled on day 0 of AZD1222 vaccination. This CDR3 reads CAGPRDSLTDTQYF. DNA of the CDR3: TGTGCCGGCCCCCGGGACAGTCTCACAGATACGCAGTATTTT.